Below are 12 T cell receptor beta chains sequenced from a single sample in a study of blood T cell repertoires in COVID-19. TCRdb keeps only in-frame clones here, not all; method: immunoSEQ multiplex PCR. The table lists some 140,000 clones, roughly 79% of them singletons. Material: peripheral blood. These receptors were obtained from a human donor in a cohort sampled during active COVID-19.

CDR3 residues: CASSIVAGGYEQYF. DNA of the CDR3: TGTGCCAGTAGTATAGTGGCAGGGGGCTACGAGCAGTACTTC. The chain uses TRBV19 and TRBJ2-7; 7 nucleotides align to TRBD1. CDR1 is LNHDA, CDR2 SQIVND, per germline (reference sequence). The V gene end was trimmed by 1 base and the J gene end by 3 bases; junction bases not matched to a gene: 3. CDR3 length equals 14 residues.

J is TRBJ1-2 and V is TRBV15, with 8 bases that match TRBD1. Germline trimming cut 8 bases from V and 4 bases from J; bases unmatched to any gene: 15. The germline gives CDR1 LNHNV, CDR2 YYDKDF (reference sequence). The CDR3 totals 16 residues. The CDR3 DNA sequence: TGTGCCACCCATCCCCTGGGGGCAGGGGGCAGCTATGGCTACACCTTC. Protein sequence: CATHPLGAGGSYGYTF. Full variable domain (missing parts from reference TRBV15 and TRBJ1-2): DAMVIQNPRYQVTQFGKPVTLSCSQTLNHNVMYWYQQKSSQAPKLLFHYYDKDFNNEADTPDNFQSRRPNTSFCFLDIRSPGLGDTAMYLCATHPLGAGGSYGYTFGSGTRLTVV.

The V call is TRBV27, the J call TRBJ2-7; 8 nucleotides agree with TRBD1. Looked up from germline, CDR1 is MNHEY and CDR2 is SMNVEV (reference sequence). The V gene end was trimmed by 5 bases and the J gene end by 4 bases; junction bases not matched to a gene: 4. The CDR3 contains 13 residues. The CDR3: CASSIDRGYEQYF. In DNA, the CDR3 is TGTGCCAGCAGTATCGACAGGGGTTACGAGCAGTACTTC.

This clone was found once. The chain couples TRBV28 to TRBJ2-7; D may be TRBD1 (5 bases). This CDR3 has 10 amino acids. Germline V gene lookup returns CDR1 MDHEN and CDR2 SYDVKM. Trimming shortened V by 9 bases and J by 6 bases, and 9 bases separated the two germline ends. The CDR3 DNA reads TGTGCCAGTGGGCAGGGCGAGCAGTACTTC. It specifies CASGQGEQYF.

V and J are TRBV6-5 and TRBJ1-2, with D perhaps TRBD1 (5 bases). This CDR3 comprises 15 residues. Trimming removed 2 bases at V and 4 bases at J, with 14 bases between. Looked up from germline, CDR1 is MNHEY and CDR2 is SVGAGI. The CDR3 reads CASSYDSTRLYGYTF. The CDR3 DNA follows: TGTGCCAGCAGTTACGACAGTACAAGACTCTATGGCTACACCTTC.

The V gene is TRBV9, the J gene TRBJ2-1; TRBD2 agrees at 10 bases. With V trimmed by 0 bases and J by 4 bases, 4 bases remained unmatched. The CDR3 contains 16 residues. Germline V lookup: CDR1 SGDLS, CDR2 YYNGEE. CDR3 in DNA: TGTGCCAGCAGCGTAGCTGCTAGCGGGGGATACAATGAGCAGTTCTTC. Its translation: CASSVAASGGYNEQFF. The full variable domain, its missing parts supplied by reference TRBV9 and TRBJ2-1, is DSGVTQTPKHLITATGQRVTLRCSPRSGDLSVYWYQQSLDQGLQFLIQYYNGEERAKGNILERFSAQQFPDLHSELNLSSLELGDSALYFCASSVAASGGYNEQFFGPGTRLTVL.

V usage is TRBV21-1 and J usage is TRBJ2-7; the DNA was not compared with TRBD1, the D call given in the table. TRBV21-1 is noted as a pseudogene. The CDR3 has 16 residues. The CDR3 nucleotides are TGTGCCAGCAGCGCCCCCCGCAGGGTATCCTCCTACGAGCAGTACTTC. Residues: CASSAPRRVSSYEQYF.

The chain couples TRBV9 to TRBJ2-7; perhaps TRBD2 as D (6 bases). Germline CDR1 is SGDLS and CDR2 is YYNGEE. CDR3 length: 14 amino acids. Trimming removed 2 bases at V and 3 bases at J, with 12 bases between. CDR3 sequence (DNA): TGTGCCAGCAGCGTCGGAGCGGGTAACTACGAGCAGTACTTC. It encodes CASSVGAGNYEQYF.

V gene TRBV19 combines with J gene TRBJ1-3, with 8 nucleotides matching TRBD1. Germline V gene lookup returns CDR1 LNHDA and CDR2 SQIVND (reference sequence). CDR3 length: 16 amino acids. After removal of 5 bases from V and 4 bases from J, the junction contained 10 bases not matched to a gene. The CDR3 spells CASSRRGQGAGNTIYF. Written as DNA, the CDR3 is TGTGCCAGTAGTCGACGTGGACAGGGCGCCGGAAACACCATATATTTT.

The V call is TRBV6-2 or TRBV6-3, the J call TRBJ2-7; 9 nucleotides agree with TRBD1. Germline V CDR1 and CDR2: MNHEY, SVGEGT. Trimming took 4 bases from V and 4 from J; bases not matched to a gene: 2. The CDR3 length is 13 residues. CDR3 loop: CASSWDRVYEQYF. The CDR3 nucleotides read TGTGCCAGCAGTTGGGACAGGGTTTACGAGCAGTACTTC.

J is TRBJ1-4 and V is TRBV18, with unresolved D. V lost 4 bases and J 4 bases, leaving 7 bases between the germline ends. Per the germline V gene, CDR1 is KGHSH and CDR2 is LQKENI. This CDR3 spans 13 amino acids. CDR3 coding DNA: TGTGCCAGCTCACGTACGGTTAATGAAAAACTGTTTTTT. Its protein product is CASSRTVNEKLFF.

At least ten counts were recorded for this clone. This chain links TRBV19 with TRBJ1-2; tentative D call: TRBD1 (5 bases). Germline V gives CDR1 LNHDA, CDR2 SQIVND (reference sequence). V gave up 6 bases and J gave up 7 bases, with 21 bases separating them. The CDR3 sequence is 15 residues long. DNA for the CDR3: TGTGCCAGTAGCCAAACTTCGACAGTCCCCGGTGGCTACACCTTC. It translates to CASSQTSTVPGGYTF.